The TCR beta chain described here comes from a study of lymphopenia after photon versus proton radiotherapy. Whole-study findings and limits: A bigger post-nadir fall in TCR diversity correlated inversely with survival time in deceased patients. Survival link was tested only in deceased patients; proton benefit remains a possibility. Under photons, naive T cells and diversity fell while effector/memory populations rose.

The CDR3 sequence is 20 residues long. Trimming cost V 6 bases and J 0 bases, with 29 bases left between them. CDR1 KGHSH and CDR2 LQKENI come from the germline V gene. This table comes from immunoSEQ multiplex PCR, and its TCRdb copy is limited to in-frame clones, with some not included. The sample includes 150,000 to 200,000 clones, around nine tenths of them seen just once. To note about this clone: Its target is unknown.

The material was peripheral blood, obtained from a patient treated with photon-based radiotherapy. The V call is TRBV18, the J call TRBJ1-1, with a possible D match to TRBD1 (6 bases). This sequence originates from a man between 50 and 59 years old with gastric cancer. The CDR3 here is CASSPWGVQDSRGMNTEAFF. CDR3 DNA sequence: TGTGCCAGCTCTCCATGGGGGGTTCAGGACTCCAGGGGAATGAACACTGAAGCTTTCTTT.